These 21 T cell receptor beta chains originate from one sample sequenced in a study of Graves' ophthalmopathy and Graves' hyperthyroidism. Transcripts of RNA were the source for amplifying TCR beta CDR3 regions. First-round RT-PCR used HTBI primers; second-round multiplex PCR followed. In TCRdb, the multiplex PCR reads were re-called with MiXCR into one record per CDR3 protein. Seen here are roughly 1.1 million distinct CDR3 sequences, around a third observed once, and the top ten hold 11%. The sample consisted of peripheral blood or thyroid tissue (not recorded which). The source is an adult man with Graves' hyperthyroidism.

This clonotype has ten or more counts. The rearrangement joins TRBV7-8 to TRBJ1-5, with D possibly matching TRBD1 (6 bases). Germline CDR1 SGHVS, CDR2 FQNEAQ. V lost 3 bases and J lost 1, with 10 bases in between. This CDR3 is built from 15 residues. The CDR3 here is CASSLGRGSNQPQHF. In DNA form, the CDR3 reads TGTGCCAGCAGCTTGGGCAGGGGAAGCAATCAGCCCCAGCATTTT. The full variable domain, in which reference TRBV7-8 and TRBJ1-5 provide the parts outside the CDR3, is GAGVSQSPRYKVAKRGQDVALRCDPISGHVSLFWYQQALGQGPEFLTYFQNEAQLDKSGLPSDRFFAERPEGSVSTLKIQRTQQEDSAVYLCASSLGRGSNQPQHFGDGTRLSIL.

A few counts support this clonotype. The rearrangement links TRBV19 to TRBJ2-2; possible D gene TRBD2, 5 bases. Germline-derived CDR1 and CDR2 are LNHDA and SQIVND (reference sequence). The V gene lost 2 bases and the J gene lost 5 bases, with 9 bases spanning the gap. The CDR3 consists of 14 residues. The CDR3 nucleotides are TGTGCCAGTAGTATATCTTCGGGGACCGGGGAGCTGTTTTTT. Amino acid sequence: CASSISSGTGELFF.

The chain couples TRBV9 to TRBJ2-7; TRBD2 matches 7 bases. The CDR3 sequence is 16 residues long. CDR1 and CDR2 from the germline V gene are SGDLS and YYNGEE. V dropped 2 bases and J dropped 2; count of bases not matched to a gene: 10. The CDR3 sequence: CASSVESSGSAYEQYF. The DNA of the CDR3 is TGTGCCAGCAGCGTGGAAAGTAGCGGGTCCGCCTACGAGCAGTACTTC.

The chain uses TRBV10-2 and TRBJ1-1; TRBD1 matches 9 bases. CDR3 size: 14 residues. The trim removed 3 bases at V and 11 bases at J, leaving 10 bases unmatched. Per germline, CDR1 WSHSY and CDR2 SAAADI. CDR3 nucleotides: TGCGCCAGCAGTGACTCCGGGACAGGGAATTCTGCTTTCTTT. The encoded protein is CASSDSGTGNSAFF.

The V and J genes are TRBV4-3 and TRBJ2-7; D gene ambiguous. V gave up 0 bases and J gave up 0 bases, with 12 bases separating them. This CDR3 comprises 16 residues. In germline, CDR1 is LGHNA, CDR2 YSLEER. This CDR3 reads CASSQDSFAVSYEQYF. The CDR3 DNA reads TGCGCCAGCAGCCAAGATTCGTTCGCAGTCTCCTACGAGCAGTACTTC.

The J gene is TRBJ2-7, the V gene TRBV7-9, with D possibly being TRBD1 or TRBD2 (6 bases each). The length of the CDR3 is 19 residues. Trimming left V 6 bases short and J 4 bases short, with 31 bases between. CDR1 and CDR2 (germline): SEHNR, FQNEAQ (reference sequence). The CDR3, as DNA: TGTGCCAGCAGTTATGCTAAGGGGGGCCAGACTCCGGCTCCGTACGAGCAGTACTTC. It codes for CASSYAKGGQTPAPYEQYF. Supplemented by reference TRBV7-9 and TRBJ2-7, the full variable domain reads DTGVSQNPRHKITKRGQNVTFRCDPISEHNRLYWYRQTLGQGPEFLTYFQNEAQLEKSRLLSDRFSAERPKGSFSTLEIQRTEQGDSAMYLCASSYAKGGQTPAPYEQYFGPGTRLTVT.

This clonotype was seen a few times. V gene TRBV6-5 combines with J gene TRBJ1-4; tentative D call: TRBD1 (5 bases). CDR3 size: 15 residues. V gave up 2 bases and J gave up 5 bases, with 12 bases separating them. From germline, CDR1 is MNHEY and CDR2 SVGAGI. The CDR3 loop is CASSYLTAGNEKLFF. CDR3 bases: TGTGCCAGCAGTTACCTGACAGCAGGAAATGAAAAACTGTTTTTT.

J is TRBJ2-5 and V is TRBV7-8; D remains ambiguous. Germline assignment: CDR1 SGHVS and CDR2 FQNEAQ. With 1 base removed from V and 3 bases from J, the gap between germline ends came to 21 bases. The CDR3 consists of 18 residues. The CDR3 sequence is CASSLGIGRGRREETQYF. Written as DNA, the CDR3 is TGTGCCAGCAGCTTAGGTATCGGCCGCGGACGGAGAGAAGAGACCCAGTACTTC. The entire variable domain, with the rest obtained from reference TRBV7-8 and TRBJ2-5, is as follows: GAGVSQSPRYKVAKRGQDVALRCDPISGHVSLFWYQQALGQGPEFLTYFQNEAQLDKSGLPSDRFFAERPEGSVSTLKIQRTQQEDSAVYLCASSLGIGRGRREETQYFGPGTRLLVL.

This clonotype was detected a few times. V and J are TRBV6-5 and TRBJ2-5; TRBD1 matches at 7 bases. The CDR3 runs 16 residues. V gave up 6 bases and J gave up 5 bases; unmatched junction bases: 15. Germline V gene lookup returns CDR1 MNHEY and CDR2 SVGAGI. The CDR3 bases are TGTGCCAGCAGCAACGGAAGACAGGGAATATTGGAGACCCAGTACTTC. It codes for CASSNGRQGILETQYF.

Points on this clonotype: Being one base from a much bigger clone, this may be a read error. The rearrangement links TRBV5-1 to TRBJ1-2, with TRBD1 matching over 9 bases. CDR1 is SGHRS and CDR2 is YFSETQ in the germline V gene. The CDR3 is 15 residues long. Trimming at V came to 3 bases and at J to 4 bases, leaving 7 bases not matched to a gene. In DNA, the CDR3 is TGCGCCAGCAGCTCCCCGGACAGGGGCAGCTATGGCTACACCTTC. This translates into CASSSPDRGSYGYTF.

The CDR3 reads CASSVSGTTQGYEQYF. CDR3 in DNA: TGTGCCAGCAGCGTGAGCGGGACCACCCAAGGCTACGAGCAGTACTTC. The chain uses TRBV7-9 and TRBJ2-7; 7 bases match TRBD2. CDR1 SEHNR and CDR2 FQNEAQ come from the germline V gene (reference sequence). The CDR3 sequence is 16 residues long. V was pared by 5 bases and J by 3 bases, with 13 bases of the junction left unmatched.

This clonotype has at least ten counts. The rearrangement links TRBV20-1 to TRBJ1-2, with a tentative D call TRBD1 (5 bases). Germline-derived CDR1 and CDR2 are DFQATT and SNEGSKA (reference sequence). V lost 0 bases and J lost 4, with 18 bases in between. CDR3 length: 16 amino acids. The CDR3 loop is CSARDMARELAYGYTF. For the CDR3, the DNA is TGCAGTGCTAGAGATATGGCCAGGGAGCTCGCCTATGGCTACACCTTC.

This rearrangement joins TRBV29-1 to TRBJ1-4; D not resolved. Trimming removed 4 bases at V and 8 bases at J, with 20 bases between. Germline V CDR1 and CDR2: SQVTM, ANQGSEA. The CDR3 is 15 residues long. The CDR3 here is CSVVAGELADEKLFF. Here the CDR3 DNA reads TGCAGCGTTGTGGCGGGAGAACTAGCGGACGAAAAACTGTTTTTT.

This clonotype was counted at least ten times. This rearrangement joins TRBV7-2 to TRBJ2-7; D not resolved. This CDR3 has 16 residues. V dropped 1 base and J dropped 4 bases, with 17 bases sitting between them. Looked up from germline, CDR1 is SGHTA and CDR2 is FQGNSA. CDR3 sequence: CASSLGEMRAGYEQYF. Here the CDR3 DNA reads TGTGCCAGCAGCTTAGGTGAGATGAGAGCTGGATACGAGCAGTACTTC.

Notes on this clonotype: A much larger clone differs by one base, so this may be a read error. As DNA, the CDR3 is TGTGCCAGCAGGCAAAGTAGTGGCGCCGGGGAGCTGTTTTTT. Translating it yields CASRQSSGAGELFF. V and J are TRBV9 and TRBJ2-2; no clear D. V dropped 5 bases and J dropped 6 bases, with 14 bases sitting between them. The V gene's germline CDR1 is SGDLS and CDR2 YYNGEE. The CDR3 sequence is 14 residues long.

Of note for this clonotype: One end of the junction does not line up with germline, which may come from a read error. CDR3 in DNA: TGCGCCAGCAGCCCCCAAGGGGGGGGGCTCGAGACCCAGTACTTC. Amino acids: CASSPQGGGLETQYF. The chain couples TRBV24-1 to TRBJ2-5; D possibly corresponds to TRBD2 (7 bases). Germline V CDR1 and CDR2: KGHDR, SFDVKD. CDR3 length equals 15 residues.

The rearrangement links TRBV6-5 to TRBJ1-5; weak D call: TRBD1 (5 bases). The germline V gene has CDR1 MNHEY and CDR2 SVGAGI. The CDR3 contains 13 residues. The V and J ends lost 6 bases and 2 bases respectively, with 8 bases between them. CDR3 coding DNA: TGTGCCAGCAGGATGGGGCGCAATCAGCCCCAGCATTTT. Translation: CASRMGRNQPQHF.

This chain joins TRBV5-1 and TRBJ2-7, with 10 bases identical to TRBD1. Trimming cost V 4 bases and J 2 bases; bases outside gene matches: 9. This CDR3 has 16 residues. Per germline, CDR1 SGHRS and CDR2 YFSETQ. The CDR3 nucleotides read TGCGCCAGCAGCCCGAACCGGGACAGGGGAACCTACGAGCAGTACTTC. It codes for CASSPNRDRGTYEQYF.

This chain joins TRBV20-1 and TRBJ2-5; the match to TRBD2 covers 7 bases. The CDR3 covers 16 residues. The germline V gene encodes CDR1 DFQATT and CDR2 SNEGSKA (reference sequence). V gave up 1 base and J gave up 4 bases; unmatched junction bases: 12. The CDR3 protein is CSARGTRGRARETQYF. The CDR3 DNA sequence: TGCAGTGCTAGAGGGACTAGAGGGAGGGCCCGAGAGACCCAGTACTTC.

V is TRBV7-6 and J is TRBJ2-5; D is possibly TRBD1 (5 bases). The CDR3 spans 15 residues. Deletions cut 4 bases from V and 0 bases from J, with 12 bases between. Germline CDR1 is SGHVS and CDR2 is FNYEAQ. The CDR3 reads CASSSMTVYQETQYF. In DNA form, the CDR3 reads TGTGCCAGCAGCTCCATGACAGTTTACCAAGAGACCCAGTACTTC.

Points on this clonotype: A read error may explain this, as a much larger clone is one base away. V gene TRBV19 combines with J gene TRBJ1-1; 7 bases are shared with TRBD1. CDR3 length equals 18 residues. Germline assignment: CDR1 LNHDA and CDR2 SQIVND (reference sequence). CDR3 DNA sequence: TGTGCCAGCAGCAAAGTGGGACAGAGAGGATCCATGAACACTAAAGCTTTCTTT. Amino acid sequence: CASSKVGQRGSMNTKAFF.